One and the same sample provided the 2 T cell receptor beta chains below, sequenced in a study of cytomegalovirus exposure and HLA in healthy donors. Researchers ran the PCR with 60 Vbeta and 13 Jbeta primers. Assay: immunoSEQ multiplex PCR; the TCRdb copy retains only in-frame clones and omits some. The data contain about 160,000 clones, about 72% of them singletons. Sequenced input: PBMCs. Receptors were obtained from a man aged 50 or older in good health and CMV-seropositive.

The rearrangement joins TRBV23-1 to TRBJ2-7, with D tentatively TRBD1 (5 bases). TRBV23-1 falls under the ORF class, with uncertain function. V was shortened by 0 bases and J by 2 bases, with 11 bases between the two germline ends. The length of the CDR3 is 15 residues. The CDR3 loop reads CASSQSIRQPYEQYF. CDR3 nucleotide sequence: TGCGCCAGCAGTCAATCGATCCGACAGCCCTACGAGCAGTACTTC.

The gene calls are TRBV27 and TRBJ2-1, with 9 bases lining up with TRBD2. This CDR3 comprises 11 residues. Per the germline V gene, CDR1 is MNHEY and CDR2 is SMNVEV (reference sequence). After removal of 8 bases from V and 10 bases from J, the junction contained 3 bases not matched to a gene. The chain's CDR3 is CASGGTSEQFF. CDR3 in DNA: TGTGCCAGCGGGGGGACTAGCGAGCAGTTCTTC.